Detailed here is one TCR beta chain. This clonotype turned up a few times. The antigen it binds to is not known. No clone much larger than this one lies a single base away; base qualities are absent. The data stem from a study of T cell repertoires in cytomegalovirus infection (dated by TCRdb to about 2019). Context from the whole study: Donor HLA type was relevant to the analysis, because carriage of CMV infection together with the matching HLA type was indicated by public TCR beta signatures. Broader findings and caveats from the paper: In both this cohort and an independent cohort of over 350 donors, the cumulative frequency of public TCR beta family members distinguished carriers of CMV infection plus the relevant HLA type. The ex vivo response was dominated by HLA-C-restricted CMV-specific TCR beta clonotypes, and the single most frequent clonotype in two of eight donors was supplied by these HLA-C-restricted clonotypes.

The reads were generated on an Illumina HiSeq 1500. TCRdb cleaned the public reads at Q25 with fastp, built clones with MiXCR and kept in-frame beta chains. Each entry is one CDR3 protein sequence, shown with its most common DNA and genes. In all, the sample holds a few hundred thousand distinct CDR3 sequences, and approximately 26% of those were seen once. The top ten hold about 13% of the sample. The CDR3 contains 14 residues, cysteine and phenylalanine counted. Here the CDR3 DNA is all that survives: 42 bases in frame from base 1. The germline V end is reduced by 2 bases and the J end by 2 bases; junction bases left unmatched: 2.

This TCR came from a human donor in good health (CMV status not recorded). Some clones in this sample may be carry-over from other donors' samples. The sequencing sample was made of PBMCs. The V and J segments used are TRBV12-3 or TRBV12-4 and TRBJ2-5, with 7 junctional bases fitting TRBD1. Here the CDR3 is given as CASSLTRGQETQYF. The base sequence is TGTGCCAGCAGTTTAACCAGGGGGCAAGAGACCCAGTACTTC.